This TCR beta chain is drawn from a study of spatial heterogeneity in lung cancer. MiXCR, applied by TCRdb to the 5' RACE reads, yields one record per CDR3 protein. The sample yields roughly 100,000 distinct CDR3 sequences, approximately 8.9% seen once. Time point described: sample taken at primary tumor resection. Unsorted whole RNA from tumor, nontumor lung or frozen PBMC underwent sequencing. Trimming took 0 bases from V and 5 from J, leaving 10 bases between them. Per the germline V gene, CDR1 is WSHSY and CDR2 is SAAADI. The CDR3 extends over 14 amino acids. This specimen consisted of PBMCs, obtained at surgery. The sequence derives from a male donor with early-stage non-small cell lung cancer. V usage is TRBV10-2 and J usage is TRBJ2-5; a weak D match, TRBD1 (5 bases). The CDR3 loop is CASSESWGWETQYF. Written as DNA, the CDR3 is TGCGCCAGCAGTGAGTCTTGGGGCTGGGAGACCCAGTACTTC.